The table lists the clone carrying this TCR beta chain with a few counts. The sample belongs to a study of blood T cells in healthy people across ages. The germline V gene has CDR1 SGHTA and CDR2 FQGNSA. The CDR3 is 13 amino acids. Trimming took off 5 bases at V and 2 bases at J, with 9 bases between the two ends. Primed by a sample-barcoded 5' primer and a J-beta primer mix, a second PCR proceeded for roughly 6 to 12 cycles. In TCRdb, the 5' RACE reads were re-called with MiXCR into one record per CDR3 protein. The sample shows approximately 780,000 distinct CDR3 sequences, roughly 24% of them seen only once. Per sample, no less than 5.5 micrograms of total RNA were extracted. The same specimen was also included in a second study, on T cells of mothers and their children.

This chain links TRBV7-2 with TRBJ2-5; D unresolved. The sequencing sample was made of blood. This TCR came from a boy aged 5-17 years in good health. CDR3 residues: CASSEQKQETQYF. The CDR3 DNA is TGTGCCAGCAGCGAACAAAAACAAGAGACCCAGTACTTC.